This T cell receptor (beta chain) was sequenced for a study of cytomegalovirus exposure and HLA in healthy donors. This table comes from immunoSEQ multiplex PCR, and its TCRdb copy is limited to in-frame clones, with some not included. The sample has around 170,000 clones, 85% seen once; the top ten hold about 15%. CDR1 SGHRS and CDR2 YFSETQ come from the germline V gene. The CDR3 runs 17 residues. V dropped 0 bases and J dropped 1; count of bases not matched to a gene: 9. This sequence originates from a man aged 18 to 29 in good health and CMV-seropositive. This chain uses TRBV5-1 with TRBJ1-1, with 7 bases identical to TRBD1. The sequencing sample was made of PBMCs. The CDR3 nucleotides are TGCGCCAGCAGCTTGGTCCTTACCGGGACAGAGAACACTGAAGCTTTCTTT. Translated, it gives CASSLVLTGTENTEAFF.